The clone carrying this T cell receptor (beta chain) has ten or more counts. This record comes from a study of regulatory T cells in long-lasting Graves disease. The TCR beta library used iRepertoire HTBI primers with Arm-PCR amplification of CDR3. From the multiplex PCR reads, TCRdb called clonotypes with MiXCR, one entry per CDR3 protein. The table lists 350,000 to 400,000 distinct CDR3 sequences, roughly 16% of them singletons. V lost 3 bases, J lost 1 base, and 2 bases stayed unmatched. The germline V gene encodes CDR1 SGHRS and CDR2 YFSETQ. The CDR3 runs 15 residues. Regarding time point: newly diagnosed GD, antithyroid drugs for less than 3 months. Scientists built the TCR library using RNA that was extracted from PBMCs. Patients all came to the study from an endocrinology department in Xi'an, China. The data were also submitted as part of a second study, on T cells in Graves' hyperthyroidism and ophthalmopathy. As that study records: RT-PCR in the first round (using the HTBI primer set) targeted the TCR CDR3. Progression to ophthalmopathy was predicted a median of 6.5 months early.

Specimen: peripheral blood mononuclear cells (PBMCs), collected at new diagnosis, from a patient treated with antithyroid drugs. The chain recombines TRBV5-1 with TRBJ1-5, with 9 bases aligning to TRBD1. The sequence derives from a woman under 30 with Graves disease. CDR3 loop: CASSWTGESNQPQHF. Written as DNA, the CDR3 is TGCGCCAGCAGCTGGACAGGGGAAAGCAATCAGCCCCAGCATTTT.